One sample yielded the 32 T cell receptor beta chains listed below, sequenced in a study of T cell responses to AZD1222 COVID-19 vaccine. The protocol was immunoSEQ multiplex PCR, while the TCRdb copy is restricted to in-frame clones and leaves out a portion. The table records 77,000 or so clones, 70% to 90% of them present only once. The material was peripheral blood, obtained on day 0 of AZD1222 vaccination. These receptors came from an adult in good health.

The chain is built from TRBV5-4 and TRBJ2-7; the D gene is possibly TRBD2 (6 bases). The CDR3 loop spans 14 amino acids. CDR1 is SGHNT, CDR2 YYREEE, per germline (reference sequence). Between the trimmed V and J ends, which lost 4 bases and 3 bases, there was a span of 14 bases. The CDR3 spells CASSDQTGDYEQYF. The CDR3 DNA reads as TGTGCCAGCAGCGACCAGACGGGGGACTACGAGCAGTACTTC.

The chain joins TRBV6-5 to TRBJ1-5; 7 nucleotides line up with TRBD1. CDR1 is MNHEY, CDR2 SVGAGI, per germline. Trimming took 6 bases from V and 3 from J; bases not matched to a gene: 8. The CDR3 loop spans 15 amino acids. As DNA, the CDR3 is TGTGCCAGCAGGGGGGGGACAGCGAACAATCAGCCCCAGCATTTT. Translated: CASRGGTANNQPQHF.

This chain joins TRBV5-6 and TRBJ2-7; 7 positions agree with TRBD2. With V trimmed by 0 bases and J by 2 bases, 2 bases remained unmatched. The CDR3 runs 14 residues. Germline V gene lookup returns CDR1 SGHDT and CDR2 YYEEEE. Here the CDR3 DNA reads TGTGCCAGCAGCTTGGGCGGGGGAACCTACGAGCAGTACTTC. As protein: CASSLGGGTYEQYF.

The DNA for the CDR3 is TGCGCCAGCAGCCAAGGACTAGCGGGAGCCTACGAGCAGTACTTC. Translation gives CASSQGLAGAYEQYF. V gene TRBV4-1 combines with J gene TRBJ2-7; 12 bases are shared with TRBD2. The V gene's germline CDR1 is MGHRA and CDR2 YSYEKL. CDR3 length: 15 residues. Losses at the gene ends were 1 base for V and 2 bases for J; bases not matched to a gene: 0.

CDR3 residues: CASSFAANTHYEQYF. The DNA for the CDR3 is TGTGCCAGCAGTTTCGCGGCGAATACGCACTACGAGCAGTACTTC. The rearrangement uses TRBV28 and TRBJ2-7; D remains ambiguous. CDR1 is MDHEN and CDR2 is SYDVKM in the germline V gene. This CDR3 region has 15 residues. Between the trimmed V and J ends, which lost 3 bases and 3 bases, there was a span of 15 bases.

The CDR3 here is CATSDRTDWTGELFF. CDR3 nucleotide sequence: TGTGCCACCAGTGATCGGACAGATTGGACCGGGGAGCTGTTTTTT. This chain joins TRBV24-1 and TRBJ2-2, with D possibly TRBD1 on 6 matching bases. Per the germline V gene, CDR1 is KGHDR and CDR2 is SFDVKD. V gave up 3 bases and J gave up 5 bases, with 12 bases separating them. The CDR3 spans 15 residues.

The V gene is TRBV12-3 or TRBV12-4, the J gene TRBJ1-4, with D unresolved. The CDR3 covers 13 residues. V was pared by 3 bases and J by 6 bases, with 8 bases between. The CDR3: CASSLGGYEKLFF. The CDR3 coding sequence is TGTGCCAGCAGTTTGGGAGGATATGAAAAACTGTTTTTT.

This rearrangement joins TRBV2 to TRBJ2-1; D uncertain. This CDR3 has 14 residues. Germline CDR1 and CDR2: SNHLY and FYNNEI. Between the trimmed V and J ends, which lost 2 bases and 6 bases, there was a span of 11 bases. CDR3 DNA: TGTGCCAGCAGTGAATATCTTCGTGGCAATGAGCAGTTCTTC. Amino acid sequence: CASSEYLRGNEQFF.

The chain links TRBV27 to TRBJ2-7; D is unclear. Germline assignment: CDR1 MNHEY and CDR2 SMNVEV (reference sequence). V was cut by 3 bases and J by 3 bases, with 12 bases left in between. This CDR3 region has 14 residues. In DNA, the CDR3 is TGTGCCAGCAGTTTGGGTACGGCTCTCTACGAGCAGTACTTC. Protein sequence: CASSLGTALYEQYF.

This chain connects TRBV11-3 to TRBJ1-6; 7 nucleotides align to TRBD1. The CDR3 totals 13 residues. With V trimmed by 5 bases and J by 7 bases, 2 bases remained unmatched. The germline gives CDR1 SGHNT, CDR2 YENEEA. Here the CDR3 DNA reads TGTGCCAGCAGCCAGGGACAGAATTCACCCCTCCACTTT. Amino acids: CASSQGQNSPLHF.

The rearrangement links TRBV9 to TRBJ2-2; 16 bases line up with TRBD2. In germline, CDR1 is SGDLS, CDR2 YYNGEE. The V gene end was trimmed by 3 bases and the J gene end by 8 bases; junction bases not matched to a gene: 4. This CDR3 spans 16 amino acids. CDR3 in amino acids: CASSGGTSGRAGELFF. The CDR3 DNA sequence: TGTGCCAGCAGCGGAGGGACTAGCGGGAGGGCAGGGGAGCTGTTTTTT.

For the CDR3, the DNA is TGTGCCAGCAGCGACAAGGGAACAACTAATGAAAAACTGTTTTTT. This sequence encodes CASSDKGTTNEKLFF. The gene calls are TRBV14 and TRBJ1-4, with D unresolved. The V end lost 5 bases, the J end lost 0 bases, and 10 bases lay between the germline ends. Germline CDR1 is SGHDN and CDR2 is FVKESK. The length of the CDR3 is 15 residues.

The rearrangement uses TRBV5-6 and TRBJ2-7; D remains ambiguous. Looked up from germline, CDR1 is SGHDT and CDR2 is YYEEEE. V lost 4 bases and J lost 5, with 19 bases in between. This CDR3 region has 15 residues. The CDR3 bases are TGTGCCAGCAGCCCGGCCTCTGACATGTGGGACGAGCAGTACTTC. It translates to CASSPASDMWDEQYF.

V is TRBV27 and J is TRBJ2-1; a possible D gene is TRBD2 (6 bases). The germline V and J ends were trimmed by 3 bases and 4 bases, with 16 bases remaining between them. The CDR3 spans 16 residues. The germline gives CDR1 MNHEY, CDR2 SMNVEV (reference sequence). CDR3 region: CASSLEGGMGYNEQFF. The CDR3, as DNA: TGTGCCAGCAGTTTGGAAGGAGGGATGGGGTACAATGAGCAGTTCTTC.

V and J are TRBV7-2 and TRBJ1-4, with TRBD1 matching over 9 bases. Per the germline V gene, CDR1 is SGHTA and CDR2 is FQGNSA. The CDR3 covers 14 residues. Trimming took 4 bases from V and 8 from J; bases not matched to a gene: 5. Written as DNA, the CDR3 is TGTGCCAGCAGCTCGGGACAGGGTGGAGAAAAACTGTTTTTT. Translating gives CASSSGQGGEKLFF.

J is TRBJ1-4 and V is TRBV28; D might be TRBD1 (5 bases). The CDR3 has 15 amino acids. V was pared by 5 bases and J by 5 bases, with 15 bases between. Germline CDR1 and CDR2: MDHEN and SYDVKM. The CDR3: CASSPRDGPNEKLFF. Here the CDR3 DNA reads TGTGCCAGCAGTCCCCGGGACGGGCCGAATGAAAAACTGTTTTTT.

This clone was seen a single time. This chain uses TRBV11-2 with TRBJ2-5; 8 bases are shared with TRBD2. CDR3 length: 12 amino acids. The J segment lost 4 bases and the V segment lost 8 bases, leaving 3 bases of the junction unmatched. Germline values: CDR1 SGHAT, CDR2 FQNNGV. The CDR3 protein is CASSGGRETQYF. In DNA, the CDR3 is TGTGCCAGCTCGGGGGGGAGAGAGACCCAGTACTTC.

This chain links TRBV2 with TRBJ1-5, with TRBD1 identical over 8 bases. CDR1 is SNHLY, CDR2 FYNNEI, per germline. J was trimmed by 7 bases and V by 2 bases; bases with no gene match: 4. The length of the CDR3 is 14 residues. The CDR3 DNA reads as TGTGCCAGCAGTGAAAGGCAGGGGGCGCAGCCCCAGCATTTT. It codes for CASSERQGAQPQHF.

The rearrangement joins TRBV2 to TRBJ1-4; D uncertain. With 7 bases removed from V and 4 bases from J, the gap between germline ends came to 7 bases. Germline CDR1 SNHLY, CDR2 FYNNEI. The CDR3 length is 12 residues. The CDR3: CASTRVNEKLFF. CDR3 nucleotides: TGTGCCAGCACCAGAGTTAATGAAAAACTGTTTTTT.

The J gene is TRBJ2-4, the V gene TRBV11-2; 8 positions match TRBD1. The CDR3 runs 15 residues. V gave up 5 bases and J gave up 7 bases; unmatched junction bases: 10. CDR1 SGHAT and CDR2 FQNNGV come from the germline V gene. The CDR3 spells CASSREGDRRNIQYF. CDR3 DNA sequence: TGTGCCAGCAGCCGCGAAGGGGACAGGAGGAACATTCAGTACTTC.

The chain couples TRBV5-4 to TRBJ2-1, with TRBD1 matching 11 bases. The CDR3 is 14 amino acids. Trimming took 5 bases from V and 6 from J; bases not matched to a gene: 4. The germline V gene has CDR1 SGHNT and CDR2 YYREEE (reference sequence). The CDR3 spells CASSPGTGGNEQFF. The CDR3 DNA reads TGTGCCAGCAGTCCCGGGACAGGGGGCAATGAGCAGTTCTTC.

The J gene is TRBJ2-1, the V gene TRBV5-4; 11 bases fit TRBD2. Germline V gives CDR1 SGHNT, CDR2 YYREEE (reference sequence). V was pared by 0 bases and J by 13 bases, with 6 bases of the junction left unmatched. The CDR3 sequence is 14 residues long. CDR3 bases: TGTGCCAGCAGCTTGGATGGTAGCGGGAGGGCCCAGTTCTTC. Translation: CASSLDGSGRAQFF.

This sequence joins TRBV27 and TRBJ2-5; 9 bases map to TRBD2. The CDR3 length is 15 residues. Per germline, CDR1 MNHEY and CDR2 SMNVEV (reference sequence). The V and J ends lost 3 bases and 2 bases, in that order; junction bases with no gene match: 4. The CDR3 spells CASSFGLAGQETQYF. DNA of the CDR3: TGTGCCAGCAGTTTCGGGCTAGCGGGGCAAGAGACCCAGTACTTC.

The chain uses TRBV19 and TRBJ2-4; TRBD1 matches at 7 bases. V trimming: 10 bases; J trimming: 4 bases; junction bases outside the gene matches: 4. This CDR3 is 12 amino acids long. Looked up from germline, CDR1 is LNHDA and CDR2 is SQIVND (reference sequence). The CDR3 bases are TGTGCCACAGGGGACAGTAAAAACATTCAGTACTTC. Its protein product is CATGDSKNIQYF.

In nucleotides, the CDR3 is TGTGCCAGTAGTATTGCCAGATTCAATCAGCCCCAGCATTTT. Translating it yields CASSIARFNQPQHF. The chain has TRBV19 and TRBJ1-5; D is ambiguous. Between the trimmed V and J ends, which lost 3 bases and 3 bases, there was a span of 9 bases. The length of the CDR3 is 14 residues. The germline V gene encodes CDR1 LNHDA and CDR2 SQIVND (reference sequence). The full variable domain, rest sourced from reference TRBV19 and TRBJ1-5, is DGGITQSPKYLFRKEGQNVTLSCEQNLNHDAMYWYRQDPGQGLRLIYYSQIVNDFQKGDIAEGYSVSREKKESFPLTVTSAQKNPTAFYLCASSIARFNQPQHFGDGTRLSIL.

The rearrangement uses TRBV6-1 and TRBJ2-7, with no clear D. Germline V gene sequence: CDR1 MNHNS, CDR2 SASEGT. The germline V and J ends were trimmed by 2 bases and 4 bases, with 9 bases remaining between them. The CDR3 runs 13 residues. CDR3 sequence (DNA): TGTGCCAGCAGTGAAATTCTGGGTTACGAGCAGTACTTC. This sequence encodes CASSEILGYEQYF.

The chain is built from TRBV9 and TRBJ2-1, with no clear D. Germline V gene lookup returns CDR1 SGDLS and CDR2 YYNGEE. This CDR3 is 17 amino acids long. Trimming removed 4 bases from V and 5 bases from J, with 22 bases in between. CDR3 bases: TGTGCCAGCAGCCCGCCTTTTTCGGTAGGACCTCACAATGAGCAGTTCTTC. Translated: CASSPPFSVGPHNEQFF.

A single count supports this clone. The V and J genes are TRBV7-6 and TRBJ2-1, with 8 bases that match TRBD2. The germline CDR1 and CDR2 sequences are SGHVS and FNYEAQ. Losses at the gene ends were 0 bases for V and 1 base for J; bases not matched to a gene: 5. The CDR3 sequence is 17 residues long. Here the CDR3 reads CASSLAAGDQSYNEQFF. CDR3 DNA sequence: TGTGCCAGCAGCTTAGCAGCGGGAGATCAGTCCTACAATGAGCAGTTCTTC.

The V and J genes are TRBV7-2 and TRBJ2-7, with no clear D. The CDR3 is made up of 13 amino acids. Trimming left V 5 bases short and J 2 bases short, with 10 bases between. Germline V gene data show CDR1 as SGHTA and CDR2 as FQGNSA. CDR3 DNA sequence: TGTGCCAGCAGCGCCCCCCCGACCTACGAGCAGTACTTC. Translation: CASSAPPTYEQYF.

This chain connects TRBV7-2 to TRBJ2-3; TRBD2 aligns across 10 bases. The CDR3 has 16 residues. From germline, CDR1 is SGHTA and CDR2 FQGNSA. The V gene end was trimmed by 1 base and the J gene end by 0 bases; junction bases not matched to a gene: 1. CDR3 loop: CASSLELAGSTDTQYF. The CDR3 DNA reads as TGTGCCAGCAGCTTAGAACTAGCGGGGAGCACAGATACGCAGTATTTT.

This clone appeared a single time. The chain employs TRBV5-1 and TRBJ2-6; D is unresolved. From germline, CDR1 is SGHRS and CDR2 YFSETQ. Deletions cut 2 bases from V and 0 bases from J, with 9 bases between. The CDR3 has 16 residues. As DNA, the CDR3 is TGCGCCAGCAGCTTCGAATCTGTCTCTGGGGCCAACGTCCTGACTTTC. It codes for CASSFESVSGANVLTF.

The chain employs TRBV4-3 and TRBJ2-4; D gene ambiguous. CDR1 is LGHNA and CDR2 is YSLEER in the germline V gene. Deletions cut 0 bases from V and 2 bases from J, with 11 bases between. This CDR3 region has 16 residues. The CDR3 loop reads CASSQDILGPKNIQYF. In DNA, the CDR3 is TGCGCCAGCAGCCAAGATATTCTAGGGCCCAAAAACATTCAGTACTTC.